What follows describes a single T cell receptor beta chain. This clonotype was counted between two and nine times. Its antigen is unknown. No qualities accompany the bases; no much larger clone lies one base away. The treatment or condition label corresponds to: in vitro stimulation with specific CMV peptide epitopes to enrich CMV-specific T cells. This sample stems from a study of T cell repertoires in cytomegalovirus infection (dated by TCRdb to about 2019). With regard to the full study: Alongside well-studied HLA-B-restricted epitopes, the peptide stimulations were aimed at recently identified HLA-C-restricted CMV epitopes, whose presentation resists viral immunomodulation. Donor HLA type was relevant to the analysis, as public TCR beta signatures indicated carriage of CMV infection together with the matching HLA type. Study-wide findings and limitations: Carriers of CMV infection plus the relevant HLA type were discriminated by the cumulative frequency of public TCR beta family members in the study cohort and in an independent approximately 340-donor cohort. The ex vivo response was dominated by HLA-C-restricted CMV-specific TCR beta clonotypes, and the single most frequent clonotype in two of eight donors was supplied by these HLA-C-restricted clonotypes.

The germline V and J ends show losses of 5 bases and 6 bases respectively, and no gene match explains 10 bases of the junction. The CDR3 spans 15 residues, from the cysteine through the phenylalanine. Solely the CDR3 DNA is kept, with 45 bases framed from the first base. According to the germline V gene, CDR1 reads MGHRA and CDR2 reads YSYEKL. The sequencer was an Illumina HiSeq 1500. In-frame beta chains were kept once TCRdb had trimmed the public reads at Q25 with fastp and called clones with MiXCR. CDR3 protein sequences are deduplicated, and each keeps its most common genes and DNA. This sample has around 99,000 distinct CDR3 sequences in its table, and around 31% of those were observed once. About 81% of the sample rests with the top ten.

The chain is assembled from TRBV4-1 and TRBJ2-1, and TRBD1 matches 7 of the central bases. The TCR originated in a human donor in good health (CMV status not recorded). Some clones in this sample may be carry-over from other donors' samples. Sequencing was performed on CD8+ T cells from cultured PBMCs, taken from culture after CMV antigen stimulation. The DNA sequence reads TGCGCCAGCAGCGCCAGACAGGGTCCGGGCAATGAGCAGTTCTTC. Its protein product is CASSARQGPGNEQFF.